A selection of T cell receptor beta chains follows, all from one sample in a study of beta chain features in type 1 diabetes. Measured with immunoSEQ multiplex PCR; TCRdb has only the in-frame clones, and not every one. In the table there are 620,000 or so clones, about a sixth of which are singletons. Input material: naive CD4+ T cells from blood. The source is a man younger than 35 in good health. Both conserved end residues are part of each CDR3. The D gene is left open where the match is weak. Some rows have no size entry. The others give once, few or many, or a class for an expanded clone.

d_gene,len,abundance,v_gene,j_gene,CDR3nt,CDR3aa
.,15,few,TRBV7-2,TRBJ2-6,TGTGCCAGCAGCCCTAGGTTTTCTGGGGCCAACGTCCTGACTTTC,CASSPRFSGANVLTF
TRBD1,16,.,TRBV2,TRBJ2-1,TGTGCCAGCAGTCCACAGGGGCCTAGCTCCTACAATGAGCAGTTCTTC,CASSPQGPSSYNEQFF
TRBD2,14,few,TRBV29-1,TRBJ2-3,TGCAGCGTCCCGGGTAGCGGGAGGGTAAATACGCAGTATTTT,CSVPGSGRVNTQYF
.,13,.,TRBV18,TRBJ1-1,TGTGCCAGCTCTCTGGACAGAAACACTGAAGCTTTCTTT,CASSLDRNTEAFF
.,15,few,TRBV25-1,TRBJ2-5,TGTGCCAGCAGTGATAGCAGACAACCCCAAGAGACCCAGTACTTC,CASSDSRQPQETQYF
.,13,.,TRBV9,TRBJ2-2,TGTGCGAGCGGAGGACCAAGTACCGGGGAGCTGTTTTTT,CASGGPSTGELFF
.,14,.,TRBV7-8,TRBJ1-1,TGTGCCAGCAGCCCTACGGGCAAGAACACTGAAGCTTTCTTT,CASSPTGKNTEAFF
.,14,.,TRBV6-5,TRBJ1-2,TGTGCCAGCAGTTTGGCCGACAGAAACTATGGCTACACCTTC,CASSLADRNYGYTF
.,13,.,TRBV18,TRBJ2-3,TGTGCCAGCTCAGGGGTTAGCACAGATACGCAGTATTTT,CASSGVSTDTQYF
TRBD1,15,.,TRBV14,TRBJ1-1,TGTGCCAGCAGACCTCGACAGGGGGTGAACACTGAAGCTTTCTTT,CASRPRQGVNTEAFF
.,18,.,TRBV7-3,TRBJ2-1,TGTGCCAGCAGCTTAACGTCCTCTAGCCGGCGCTCCTACAATGAGCAGTTCTTC,CASSLTSSSRRSYNEQFF
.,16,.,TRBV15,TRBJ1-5,TGTGCCACCAGCAGAGATCCTCAGGTACGCAATCAGCCCCAGCATTTT,CATSRDPQVRNQPQHF
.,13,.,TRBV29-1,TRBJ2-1,TGCAGCGTATCGGGACACGTCGACAATGAGCAGTTCTTC,CSVSGHVDNEQFF
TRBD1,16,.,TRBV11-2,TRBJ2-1,TGTGCCAGCAGCCCAACAGGGGGCACCTCCTACAATGAGCAGTTCTTC,CASSPTGGTSYNEQFF
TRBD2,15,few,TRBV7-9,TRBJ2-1,TGTGCCAGCAGCTTACTTAGCGGGGCCTACAATGAGCAGTTCTTC,CASSLLSGAYNEQFF
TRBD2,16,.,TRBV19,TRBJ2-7,TGTGCCAGTAGTATCCGTGTAGCGGGGAGGACATACGAGCAGTACTTC,CASSIRVAGRTYEQYF
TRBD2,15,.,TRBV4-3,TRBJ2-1,TGCGCCAGCAGCCTTCGACTAGCGGGGAGCAATGAGCAGTTCTTC,CASSLRLAGSNEQFF
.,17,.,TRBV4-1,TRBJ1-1,TGCGCCAGCAGCCAAGGTACCACAGGGACTTTGAACACTGAAGCTTTCTTT,CASSQGTTGTLNTEAFF
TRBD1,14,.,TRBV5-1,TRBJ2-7,TGCGCCAGCAGTCCTCGGACAGGAGCCTACGAGCAGTACTTC,CASSPRTGAYEQYF
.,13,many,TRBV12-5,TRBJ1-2,TGTGCTAGTGCCGGAGGAGCAGGGTTTGGCTACACCTTC,CASAGGAGFGYTF
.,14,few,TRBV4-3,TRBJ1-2,TGCGCCAGCAGCCAAGAATCCGGGGGCTATGGCTACACCTTC,CASSQESGGYGYTF
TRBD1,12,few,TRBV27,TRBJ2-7,TGTGCCAGCAGGAAGGGGGCTTACGAGCAGTACTTC,CASRKGAYEQYF
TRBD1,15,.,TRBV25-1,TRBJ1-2,TGTGCCAGCAGTGAACGGGACAGGGGCCCCTATGGCTACACCTTC,CASSERDRGPYGYTF
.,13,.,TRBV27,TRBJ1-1,TGTGCCAGCAGTATATCCAGGAACACTGAAGCTTTCTTT,CASSISRNTEAFF
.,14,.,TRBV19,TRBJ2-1,TGTGCCAGTAGTAGGCAAAGCGTCTACAATGAGCAGTTCTTC,CASSRQSVYNEQFF
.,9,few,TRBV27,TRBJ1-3,TGTGCCAGCAGGCACACCATATATTTT,CASRHTIYF
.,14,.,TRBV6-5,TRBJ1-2,TGTGCCAGCAGCCCGTCGGGGGGCGCGAGGGGCTACACCTTC,CASSPSGGARGYTF
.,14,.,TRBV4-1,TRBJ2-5,TGCGCCAGCAGCCAAACCGGGACACAAGAGACCCAGTACTTC,CASSQTGTQETQYF
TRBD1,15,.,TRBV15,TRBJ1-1,TGTGCCACCAATCCGGGACAGGGAAAGAACACTGAAGCTTTCTTT,CATNPGQGKNTEAFF
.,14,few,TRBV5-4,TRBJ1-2,TGTGCCAGCGGTCTAGGGAGTTCTAACTATGGCTACACCTTC,CASGLGSSNYGYTF
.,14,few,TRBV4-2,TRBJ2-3,TGTGCCAGCAGCCAAGAGTGGAAGACAGATACGCAGTATTTT,CASSQEWKTDTQYF
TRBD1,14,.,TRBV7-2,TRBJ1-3,TGTGCCAGCAGCCCAGGGACAGGTGGAAACACCATATATTTT,CASSPGTGGNTIYF
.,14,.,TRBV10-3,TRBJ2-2,TGTGCCATCAGTGAGATTCAGAACACCGGGGAGCTGTTTTTT,CAISEIQNTGELFF
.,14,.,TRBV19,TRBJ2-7,TGTGCCAGTAGCAACCCGAACCTGTCTGGTGAGCAGTACTTC,CASSNPNLSGEQYF
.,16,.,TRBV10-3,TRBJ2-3,TGTGCCATCAAGTCCGGAACTCAGTCGGTGGCAGATACGCAGTATTTT,CAIKSGTQSVADTQYF
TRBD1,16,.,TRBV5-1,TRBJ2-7,TGCGCCAGCAGCTCCGTCGGACAGGGAGGATCCTACGAGCAGTACTTC,CASSSVGQGGSYEQYF
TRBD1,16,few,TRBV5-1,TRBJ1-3,TGCGCCAGCAGCCTCCGAGGACAGGACTCTGGAAACACCATATATTTT,CASSLRGQDSGNTIYF
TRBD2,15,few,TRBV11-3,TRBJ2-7,TGTGCCAGCAGCTTAGGACTAGCGGGACCCTACGAGCAGTACTTC,CASSLGLAGPYEQYF
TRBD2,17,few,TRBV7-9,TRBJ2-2,TGTGCCAGCAGCTTAGGGGGGACTAGCGGAACAACCGGGGAGCTGTTTTTT,CASSLGGTSGTTGELFF
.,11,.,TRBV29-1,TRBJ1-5,TGCAGCGTTGGTGGTAATCAGCCCCAGCATTTT,CSVGGNQPQHF
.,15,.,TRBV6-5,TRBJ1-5,TGTGCCAGCAGCTCTGACAGGTATAGCAATCAGCCCCAGCATTTT,CASSSDRYSNQPQHF
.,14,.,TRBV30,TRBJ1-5,TGTGCCTGGAGTATCGGGGCCGCGATATGGCCCCAGCATTTT,CAWSIGAAIWPQHF
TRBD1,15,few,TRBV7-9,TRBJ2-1,TGTGCCAGCAGCGAAGACAGGGGGCTGGACAATGAGCAGTTCTTC,CASSEDRGLDNEQFF
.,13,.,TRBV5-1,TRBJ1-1,TGCGCCAGCAGCTTGGGACAGGTGGCTGAAGCTTTCTTT,CASSLGQVAEAFF